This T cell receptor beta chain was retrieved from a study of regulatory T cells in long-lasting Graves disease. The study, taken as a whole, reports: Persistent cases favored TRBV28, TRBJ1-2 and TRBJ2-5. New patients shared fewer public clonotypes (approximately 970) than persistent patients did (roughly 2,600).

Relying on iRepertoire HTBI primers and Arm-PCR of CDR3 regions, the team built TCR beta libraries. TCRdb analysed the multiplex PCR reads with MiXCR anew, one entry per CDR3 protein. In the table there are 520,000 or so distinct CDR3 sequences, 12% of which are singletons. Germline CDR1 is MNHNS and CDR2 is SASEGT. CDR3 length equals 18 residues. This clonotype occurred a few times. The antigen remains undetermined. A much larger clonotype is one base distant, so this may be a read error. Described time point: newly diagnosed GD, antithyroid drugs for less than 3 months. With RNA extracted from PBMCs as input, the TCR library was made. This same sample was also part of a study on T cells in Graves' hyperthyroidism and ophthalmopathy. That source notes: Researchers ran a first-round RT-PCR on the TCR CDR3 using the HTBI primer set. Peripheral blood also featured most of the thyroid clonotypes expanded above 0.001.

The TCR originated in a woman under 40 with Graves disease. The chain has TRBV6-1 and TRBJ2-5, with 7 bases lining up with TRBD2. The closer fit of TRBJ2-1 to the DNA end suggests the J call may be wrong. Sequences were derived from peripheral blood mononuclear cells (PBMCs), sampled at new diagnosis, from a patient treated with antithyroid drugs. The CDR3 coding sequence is TGTGCCAGCAGTGAACGCCCAGCGGGGCTTTATCTGAACGATGAGCAGTTCTTC. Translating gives CASSERPAGLYLNDEQFF.